A single sample gave rise to the 14 T cell receptor beta chains below, sequenced in a study of response to subunit inactivated influenza vaccine. TCRdb recomputed calls from the RT-PCR reads with MiXCR, one row per CDR3 protein. The data show roughly 630,000 distinct CDR3 sequences, roughly 15% seen once. The sequencing here drew on PBMCs from blood, taken approximately 15 days before vaccination. These receptors all stem from a man in his forties or fifties who received an inactivated influenza vaccine.

In its sample, this clonotype was seen many times. The chain is built from TRBV27 and TRBJ2-7; 7 nucleotides match TRBD2. Per the germline V gene, CDR1 is MNHEY and CDR2 is SMNVEV (reference sequence). The CDR3 is 17 residues long. The J segment lost 5 bases and the V segment lost 1 base, leaving 14 bases of the junction unmatched. The chain's CDR3 is CASSLYPPKRDPHEQYF. CDR3 coding DNA: TGTGCCAGCAGTTTATACCCCCCAAAGCGGGACCCCCACGAGCAGTACTTC.

The sample holds many counts of this clonotype. V is TRBV5-1 and J is TRBJ2-4; D might be TRBD2 (6 bases). Trimming cost V 4 bases and J 3 bases, with 14 bases left between them. Germline loops: CDR1 SGHRS, CDR2 YFSETQ. The CDR3 is 15 amino acids. The CDR3 nucleotides are TGCGCCAGCAGCGGTGTAGCGGACGGCAAAAACATTCAGTACTTC. Its translation: CASSGVADGKNIQYF.

The chain employs TRBV5-1 and TRBJ2-7, with D perhaps matching TRBD2 (5 bases). The CDR3 has 14 amino acids. Germline CDR1 reads SGHRS; CDR2 reads YFSETQ. Trimming shortened V by 0 bases and J by 6 bases, and 13 bases separated the two germline ends. CDR3 DNA: TGCGCCAGCAGCTTGGACAGTAGGGAGCGCGAGCAGTACTTC. Translation gives CASSLDSREREQYF.

V is TRBV11-2 and J is TRBJ2-5; D might be TRBD1 or TRBD2, each matching 5 bases. The CDR3 has 17 amino acids. With 0 bases removed from V and 2 bases from J, the gap between germline ends came to 16 bases. From germline, CDR1 is SGHAT and CDR2 FQNNGV. CDR3 coding DNA: TGTGCCAGCAGCTTAGATCTATACGGGGCGCAGCAAGAGACCCAGTACTTC. It specifies CASSLDLYGAQQETQYF. The full variable domain, completed using reference TRBV11-2 and TRBJ2-5, is EAGVAQSPRYKIIEKRQSVAFWCNPISGHATLYWYQQILGQGPKLLIQFQNNGVVDDSQLPKDRFSAERLKGVDSTLKIQPAKLEDSAVYLCASSLDLYGAQQETQYFGPGTRLLVL.

The chain carries TRBV12-3 or TRBV12-4 and TRBJ2-2, with 8 bases fitting TRBD2. The CDR3 has 16 residues. J lost 6 bases, V lost 8 bases, and 14 bases had no gene match. CDR3 loop: CASSSGGLAVPGELFF. CDR3 DNA: TGTGCCAGCTCCTCGGGAGGACTAGCCGTCCCCGGGGAGCTGTTTTTT.

This clonotype was seen a few times. The chain uses TRBV3-1 and TRBJ2-3; 12 bases fit TRBD2. CDR3 length equals 16 residues. V dropped 3 bases and J dropped 0; count of bases not matched to a gene: 1. Germline CDR1 is LGHDT and CDR2 is YNNKEL (reference sequence). The CDR3 loop is CASSQTSGGSTDTQYF. As DNA, the CDR3 is TGTGCCAGCAGCCAGACTAGCGGGGGTAGCACAGATACGCAGTATTTT.

This clonotype appeared a few times. The chain uses TRBV24-1 and TRBJ2-1; D uncertain. This CDR3 has 12 amino acids. V was pared by 1 base and J by 10 bases, with 7 bases between. Germline values: CDR1 KGHDR, CDR2 SFDVKD. This chain's CDR3 is CATSDFTGEQFF. The CDR3 DNA sequence: TGTGCCACCAGTGATTTTACTGGGGAGCAGTTCTTC.

Here the CDR3 reads CASRSMGGTEAFF. The CDR3 bases are TGTGCCAGCAGAAGTATGGGGGGCACTGAAGCTTTCTTT. The chain combines TRBV11-2 with TRBJ1-1; TRBD1 might be the D (5 bases). The germline gives CDR1 SGHAT, CDR2 FQNNGV. Between the trimmed V and J ends, which lost 6 bases and 4 bases, there was a span of 12 bases. The CDR3 runs 13 residues.

The sample holds a few counts of this clonotype. The chain uses TRBV18 and TRBJ2-2; TRBD1 aligns across 7 bases. Per germline, CDR1 KGHSH and CDR2 LQKENI. The CDR3 length is 14 residues. Unmatched junction bases numbered 0, after V lost 1 base and J lost 4 bases. The CDR3 nucleotides read TGTGCCAGCTCACCACGGGACAGCACCGGGGAGCTGTTTTTT. It is translated as CASSPRDSTGELFF.

The chain joins TRBV4-3 to TRBJ1-5; TRBD1 agrees at 7 bases. CDR1 and CDR2 (germline): LGHNA, YSLEER. The CDR3 loop spans 15 amino acids. V lost 0 bases and J lost 4; bases outside the gene matches: 3. The CDR3 DNA reads as TGCGCCAGCAGCCAAGACAGGGGGTTAAATCAGCCCCAGCATTTT. The encoded protein is CASSQDRGLNQPQHF.

CDR3 sequence reads: CASSLFGPPDEQYF. The CDR3 DNA follows: TGTGCCAGCAGCTTATTCGGTCCACCGGACGAGCAGTACTTC. The chain combines TRBV7-9 with TRBJ2-7; unclear D gene. Deletions cut 2 bases from V and 5 bases from J, with 13 bases between. Germline V gene data show CDR1 as SEHNR and CDR2 as FQNEAQ (reference sequence). The CDR3 covers 14 residues.

The chain carries TRBV5-1 and TRBJ2-3; D is unresolved. Per the germline V gene, CDR1 is SGHRS and CDR2 is YFSETQ. The CDR3 is 15 residues long. V was pared by 4 bases and J by 2 bases, with 14 bases between. CDR3 in DNA: TGCGCCAGCAGCCAGGACGGAAGCTTCACAGATACGCAGTATTTT. Translation gives CASSQDGSFTDTQYF.

This clonotype was seen at least ten times. The chain carries TRBV10-3 and TRBJ2-7; 10 nucleotides agree with TRBD1. V dropped 3 bases and J dropped 3; count of bases not matched to a gene: 11. The CDR3 consists of 17 residues. Germline lookup yields CDR1 ENHRY and CDR2 SYGVKD. The DNA of the CDR3 is TGTGCCATCAGTGACGCAAAACCGGGACAGGGGTTCTACGAGCAGTACTTC. It translates to CAISDAKPGQGFYEQYF.

The rearrangement joins TRBV12-3 or TRBV12-4 to TRBJ1-2, with no clear D. The V gene lost 6 bases and the J gene lost 2 bases, with 13 bases spanning the gap. The CDR3 sequence is 14 residues long. As DNA, the CDR3 is TGTGCCAGCAGCCACAGCGTCCCCAACTATGGCTACACCTTC. Encoded protein: CASSHSVPNYGYTF.